This T cell receptor beta chain was sequenced for a study of blood T cell repertoires in COVID-19. Profiled with immunoSEQ multiplex PCR; TCRdb holds only in-frame clones, not every one. The repertoire holds around 200,000 clones, with over 70% as singletons. Germline V gene sequence: CDR1 ENHRY, CDR2 SYGVKD. This CDR3 is 14 amino acids long. The V end lost 5 bases, the J end lost 8 bases, and 18 bases lay between the germline ends. This clone has only a few counts. This chain uses TRBV10-3 with TRBJ1-2; tentatively, D is TRBD1 (5 bases). Sequenced: peripheral blood. The receptor comes from a man between 50 and 59 years old with active or convalescent COVID-19. CDR3 in DNA: TGTGCCATCAGTCTCCGGGACTCCCTGGAGGGCTACACCTTC. The encoded protein is CAISLRDSLEGYTF.